Described below is a single T cell receptor (beta chain) sequence and its context. CDR3 length: 12 amino acids. Trimming stripped 6 bases from V and 4 bases from J, with 9 bases between. The data were obtained in a study of blood T cell repertoires in COVID-19. Produced via immunoSEQ multiplex PCR; TCRdb's table is partial and in-frame only. Of approximately 200,000 clones listed, roughly 82% are singletons. Donors in Cohort 3 who had recovered were those with two negative PCRs, healthcare professional clearance, or resolution of their symptoms. The material sequenced was PBMCs or T cells enriched from blood (not recorded which). This chain uses TRBV12-3 or TRBV12-4 with TRBJ1-1; D unclear. This clonotype was sampled from a man aged 35 to 55 who had recovered from COVID-19. In DNA form, the CDR3 reads TGTGCCAGCAGGGGCGTTGCCACTGAAGCTTTCTTT. As protein: CASRGVATEAFF.